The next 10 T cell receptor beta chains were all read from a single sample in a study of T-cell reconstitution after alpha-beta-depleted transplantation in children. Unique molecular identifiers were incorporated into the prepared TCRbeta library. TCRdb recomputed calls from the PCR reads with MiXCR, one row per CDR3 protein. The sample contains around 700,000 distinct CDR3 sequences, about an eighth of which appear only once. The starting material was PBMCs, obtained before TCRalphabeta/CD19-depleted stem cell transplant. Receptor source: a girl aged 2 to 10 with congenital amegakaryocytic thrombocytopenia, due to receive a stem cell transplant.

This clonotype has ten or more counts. Here the CDR3 DNA reads TGCAGTGCCGAAGAACGGACTAGCGACTCCTACGAGCAGTACTTC. Amino acid sequence: CSAEERTSDSYEQYF. The chain couples TRBV20-1 to TRBJ2-7; 9 positions match TRBD2. The CDR3 is 15 residues long. J gave up 0 bases and V 6 bases, and 9 bases lay outside the gene matches. CDR1 is DFQATT and CDR2 is SNEGSKA in the germline V gene (reference sequence).

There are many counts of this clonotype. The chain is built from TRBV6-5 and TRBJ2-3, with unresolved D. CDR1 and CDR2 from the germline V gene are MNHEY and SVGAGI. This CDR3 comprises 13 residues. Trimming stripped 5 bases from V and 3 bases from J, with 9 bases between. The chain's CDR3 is CASSNTKTDTQYF. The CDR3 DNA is TGTGCCAGCAGTAACACTAAAACAGATACGCAGTATTTT.

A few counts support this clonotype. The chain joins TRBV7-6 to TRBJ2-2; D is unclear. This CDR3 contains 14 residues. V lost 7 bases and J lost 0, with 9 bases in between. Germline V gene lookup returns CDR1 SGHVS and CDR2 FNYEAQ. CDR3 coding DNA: TGTGCCAGCAACGTCGGCGCGAACACCGGGGAGCTGTTTTTT. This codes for CASNVGANTGELFF. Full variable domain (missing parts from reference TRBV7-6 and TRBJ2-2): GAGVSQSPRYKVTKRGQDVALRCDPISGHVSLYWYRQALGQGPEFLTYFNYEAQQDKSGLPNDRFSAERPEGSISTLTIQRTEQRDSAMYRCASNVGANTGELFFGEGSRLTVL.

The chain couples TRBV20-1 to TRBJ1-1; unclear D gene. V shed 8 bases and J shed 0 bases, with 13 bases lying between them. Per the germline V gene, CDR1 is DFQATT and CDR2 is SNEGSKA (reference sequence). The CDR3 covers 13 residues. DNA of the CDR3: TGCAGTCCCAAGTCCAACCTGAACACTGAAGCTTTCTTT. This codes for CSPKSNLNTEAFF.

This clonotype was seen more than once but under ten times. The CDR3 DNA reads TGTGCCAGCAGCCCCCCGCCAGGGGTAATGGATCCAAAAAAAGAGACCCAGTACTTC. This gives the protein CASSPPPGVMDPKKETQYF. The chain couples TRBV7-9 to TRBJ2-5, with D maybe TRBD1 (6 bases). The germline V and J ends were trimmed by 5 bases and 3 bases, with 28 bases remaining between them. The CDR3 runs 19 residues. The germline V gene encodes CDR1 SEHNR and CDR2 FQNEAQ (reference sequence).

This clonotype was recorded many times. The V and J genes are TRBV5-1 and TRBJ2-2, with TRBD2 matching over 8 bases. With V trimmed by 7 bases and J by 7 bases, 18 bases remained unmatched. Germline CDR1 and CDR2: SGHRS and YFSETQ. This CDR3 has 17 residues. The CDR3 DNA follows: TGCGCCAGCGGGAACCCTGAAGGAGCGGGAGTCGACGGGGAGCTGTTTTTT. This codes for CASGNPEGAGVDGELFF. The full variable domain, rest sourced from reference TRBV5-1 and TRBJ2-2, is KAGVTQTPRYLIKTRGQQVTLSCSPISGHRSVSWYQQTPGQGLQFLFEYFSETQRNKGNFPGRFSGRQFSNSRSEMNVSTLELGDSALYLCASGNPEGAGVDGELFFGEGSRLTVL.

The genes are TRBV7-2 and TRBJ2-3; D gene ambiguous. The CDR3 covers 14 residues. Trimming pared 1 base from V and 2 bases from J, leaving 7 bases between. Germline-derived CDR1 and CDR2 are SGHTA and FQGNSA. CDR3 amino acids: CASSLVVFTDTQYF. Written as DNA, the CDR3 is TGTGCCAGCAGCTTAGTAGTCTTCACAGATACGCAGTATTTT.

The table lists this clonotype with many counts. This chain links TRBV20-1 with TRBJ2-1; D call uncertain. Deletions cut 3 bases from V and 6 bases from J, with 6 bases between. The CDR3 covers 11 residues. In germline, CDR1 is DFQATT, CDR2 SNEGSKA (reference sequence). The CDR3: CSARRFNEQFF. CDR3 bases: TGCAGTGCTAGGCGATTCAATGAGCAGTTCTTC.

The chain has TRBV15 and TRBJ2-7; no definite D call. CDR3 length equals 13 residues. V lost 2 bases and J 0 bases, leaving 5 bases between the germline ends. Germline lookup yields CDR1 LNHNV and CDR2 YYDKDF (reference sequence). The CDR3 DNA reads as TGTGCCACCAGCAGATTAGACTCCTACGAGCAGTACTTC. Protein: CATSRLDSYEQYF. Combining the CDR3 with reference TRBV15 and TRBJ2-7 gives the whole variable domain DAMVIQNPRYQVTQFGKPVTLSCSQTLNHNVMYWYQQKSSQAPKLLFHYYDKDFNNEADTPDNFQSRRPNTSFCFLDIRSPGLGDTAMYLCATSRLDSYEQYFGPGTRLTVT.

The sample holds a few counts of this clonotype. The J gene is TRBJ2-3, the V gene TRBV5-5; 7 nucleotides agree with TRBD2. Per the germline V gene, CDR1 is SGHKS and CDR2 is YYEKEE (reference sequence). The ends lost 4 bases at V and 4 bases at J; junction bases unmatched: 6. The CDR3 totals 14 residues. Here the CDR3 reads CASSAGARADTQYF. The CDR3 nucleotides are TGTGCCAGCAGCGCGGGAGCAAGGGCAGATACGCAGTATTTT.